Listed here are 23 T cell receptor beta chains from one sample, sequenced in a study of TIL therapy for anti-PD-1-resistant metastatic lung cancer. The libraries were made with immunoSEQ v3. Assay: immunoSEQ multiplex PCR; the TCRdb copy retains only in-frame clones and omits some. The table records over 25,000 clones, roughly 72% of them present only once. Time point noted: pre-treatment sample, taken before nivolumab and TIL therapy. Most excised metastases sampled were pleural nodules or supraclavicular lymph nodes. Sequenced here: tumor tissue, sampled at baseline. The source is a person between 25 and 79 years old with non-small cell lung cancer.

The V gene is TRBV7-9, the J gene TRBJ1-1, with D possibly being TRBD1 (5 bases). V lost 2 bases and J lost 4, with 8 bases in between. Germline V CDR1 and CDR2: SEHNR, FQNEAQ (reference sequence). This CDR3 is 13 amino acids long. CDR3 sequence: CASSLQGGTEAFF. CDR3 nucleotides: TGTGCCAGCAGCTTACAGGGCGGCACTGAAGCTTTCTTT.

This chain connects TRBV6-5 to TRBJ2-7; 7 nucleotides align to TRBD1. Germline lookup yields CDR1 MNHEY and CDR2 SVGAGI. V trimming: 2 bases; J trimming: 5 bases; junction bases outside the gene matches: 6. The CDR3 covers 14 residues. This CDR3 reads CASSYAYRGNEQYF. In nucleotides, the CDR3 is TGTGCCAGCAGTTACGCTTACAGGGGAAACGAGCAGTACTTC.

This sequence joins TRBV20-1 and TRBJ2-7; weak D call: TRBD1 (5 bases). CDR1 and CDR2 (germline): DFQATT, SNEGSKA (reference sequence). The CDR3 sequence is 11 residues long. Trimming cost V 6 bases and J 6 bases, with 12 bases left between them. CDR3 loop: CSAEDQGEQYF. CDR3 coding DNA: TGCAGTGCCGAGGACCAGGGCGAGCAGTACTTC.

The chain carries TRBV29-1 and TRBJ1-4; 8 bases line up with TRBD1. With 4 bases clipped from V and 8 bases from J, the junction kept 9 bases outside the gene matches. This CDR3 has 14 amino acids. The germline V gene encodes CDR1 SQVTM and CDR2 ANQGSEA. In DNA form, the CDR3 reads TGCAGCGTTGGGACGACAGGGGTGGGGGAAAAACTGTTTTTT. Translating it yields CSVGTTGVGEKLFF.

A few counts support this clone. The J gene is TRBJ1-4, the V gene TRBV18; D is unclear. The CDR3 runs 17 residues. Trimming pared 3 bases from V and 5 bases from J, leaving 19 bases between. Germline CDR1 reads KGHSH; CDR2 reads LQKENI. CDR3 nucleotides: TGTGCCAGCTCACCTGGGCACCTAGGTCAGGCGAATGAAAAACTGTTTTTT. This sequence encodes CASSPGHLGQANEKLFF.

Relative to its sample, this clone is medium-sized. The rearrangement uses TRBV5-5 and TRBJ2-7, with 7 bases matching TRBD1. This CDR3 has 15 residues. V was pared by 6 bases and J by 6 bases, with 15 bases of the junction left unmatched. CDR1 and CDR2 from the germline V gene are SGHKS and YYEKEE (reference sequence). The CDR3 spells CASTISGTVSIEQYF. The CDR3 DNA sequence: TGTGCCAGCACCATCTCGGGGACAGTCTCTATCGAGCAGTACTTC.

The V gene is TRBV10-1, the J gene TRBJ1-4; D not certain. Germline lookup yields CDR1 WNHNN and CDR2 SYGVQD (reference sequence). The CDR3 covers 16 residues. The V gene lost 2 bases and the J gene lost 8 bases, with 18 bases spanning the gap. The DNA for the CDR3 is TGCGCCAGCAGTGAGGATGGAGGGCCTCTGGAGGAAAAACTGTTTTTT. Encoded protein: CASSEDGGPLEEKLFF.

CDR3 nucleotide sequence: TGTGCCAGCAGCTCGTCCGGGACAGGGGCCTACAATGAGCAGTTCTTC. It is translated as CASSSSGTGAYNEQFF. The J gene is TRBJ2-1, the V gene TRBV7-2, with 10 positions matching TRBD1. The CDR3 has 16 amino acids. Germline CDR1 reads SGHTA; CDR2 reads FQGNSA. After removal of 4 bases from V and 2 bases from J, the junction contained 5 bases not matched to a gene.

This chain connects TRBV5-1 to TRBJ2-1; 7 bases fit TRBD1. Per germline, CDR1 SGHRS and CDR2 YFSETQ. CDR3 size: 15 residues. Trimming cost V 0 bases and J 5 bases; bases outside gene matches: 5. The CDR3 DNA reads as TGCGCCAGCAGCTTGGGACAGGGAGAGCACAATGAGCAGTTCTTC. Its protein is CASSLGQGEHNEQFF.

The chain couples TRBV7-6 to TRBJ1-4; D is possibly TRBD1 (6 bases). Germline V lookup: CDR1 SGHVS, CDR2 FNYEAQ. This CDR3 spans 16 amino acids. With 1 base removed from V and 2 bases from J, the gap between germline ends came to 11 bases. CDR3 in DNA: TGTGCCAGCAGCTTAGACAGGGCTGTCACTAATGAAAAACTGTTTTTT. It encodes CASSLDRAVTNEKLFF.

The V gene is TRBV25-1, the J gene TRBJ2-7; D possibly matches TRBD1 or TRBD2 (5 bases each). The germline V gene encodes CDR1 MGHDK and CDR2 SYGVNS. V was clipped by 3 bases and J by 0 bases, with 15 bases between them. The CDR3 runs to 16 residues. CDR3 in amino acids: CASSDGQGPLSYEQYF. Written as DNA, the CDR3 is TGTGCCAGCAGTGATGGGCAGGGACCTCTCTCCTACGAGCAGTACTTC.

The count of this clone is one. The rearrangement links TRBV19 to TRBJ1-6, with D possibly being TRBD1 (5 bases). The V gene's germline CDR1 is LNHDA and CDR2 SQIVND (reference sequence). Trimming left V 11 bases short and J 6 bases short, with 20 bases between. CDR3 length: 15 amino acids. CDR3 sequence (DNA): TGTGCCCCAACCCCAGCCACTGGGGGTAATTCACCCCTCCACTTT. It codes for CAPTPATGGNSPLHF.

The chain couples TRBV19 to TRBJ1-4; no firm D call. V lost 7 bases and J 3 bases, leaving 12 bases between the germline ends. The CDR3 covers 14 residues. The germline V gene encodes CDR1 LNHDA and CDR2 SQIVND (reference sequence). The CDR3 DNA follows: TGTGCCAGTACTTCAGGTTGGGCTAATGAAAAACTGTTTTTT. Its protein product is CASTSGWANEKLFF.

The gene calls are TRBV7-9 and TRBJ1-6, with a possible D match to TRBD1 (5 bases). Trimming left V 3 bases short and J 4 bases short, with 7 bases between. CDR1 SEHNR and CDR2 FQNEAQ come from the germline V gene (reference sequence). The length of the CDR3 is 14 residues. The CDR3 coding sequence is TGTGCCAGCAGCTTGGGACGGTATAATTCACCCCTCCACTTT. Its translation: CASSLGRYNSPLHF.

The V gene is TRBV4-1, the J gene TRBJ2-3; TRBD2 matches at 16 bases. The trim removed 5 bases at V and 4 bases at J, leaving 3 bases unmatched. Germline-derived CDR1 and CDR2 are MGHRA and YSYEKL. There are 16 residues in the CDR3. In DNA, the CDR3 is TGCGCCAGCAGCTTGGGACTAGCGGGGGGGCCAGATACGCAGTATTTT. This translates into CASSLGLAGGPDTQYF.

The chain uses TRBV5-5 and TRBJ2-7; TRBD1 aligns across 7 bases. Germline lookup yields CDR1 SGHKS and CDR2 YYEKEE (reference sequence). This CDR3 is 14 amino acids long. V shed 0 bases, J shed 2 bases, and the junction held 2 bases outside the gene matches. This CDR3 reads CASSLVQGAYEQYF. The CDR3 nucleotides are TGTGCCAGCAGCTTGGTTCAGGGGGCCTACGAGCAGTACTTC.

This sequence joins TRBV9 and TRBJ2-3; 7 bases fit TRBD1. V shed 2 bases, J shed 0 bases, and the junction held 9 bases outside the gene matches. This CDR3 is built from 17 residues. Germline lookup yields CDR1 SGDLS and CDR2 YYNGEE. The CDR3 sequence: CASSVERDSPSTDTQYF. The CDR3 DNA reads as TGTGCCAGCAGCGTGGAAAGGGACAGCCCAAGCACAGATACGCAGTATTTT.

This chain connects TRBV6-5 to TRBJ2-3, with unresolved D. CDR3 length: 11 residues. The V gene lost 6 bases and the J gene lost 4 bases, with 5 bases spanning the gap. CDR1 and CDR2 (germline): MNHEY, SVGAGI. In DNA, the CDR3 is TGTGCCAGCAGCCTCGCAGATACGCAGTATTTT. Amino acids: CASSLADTQYF.

This clone showed up just a few times. The genes are TRBV19 and TRBJ1-2; 7 bases align to TRBD1. The V and J ends lost 7 bases and 4 bases, in that order; junction bases with no gene match: 6. The CDR3 extends over 13 amino acids. From germline, CDR1 is LNHDA and CDR2 SQIVND (reference sequence). The CDR3 reads CASTPDRVYGYTF. In DNA, the CDR3 is TGTGCCAGTACTCCAGACAGGGTCTATGGCTACACCTTC.

This clone was detected a few times. The chain has TRBV6-4 and TRBJ2-1; 8 bases are a match to TRBD1. J lost 0 bases, V lost 2 bases, and 0 bases had no gene match. Germline V CDR1 and CDR2: MRHNA, SNTAGT. This CDR3 is built from 15 residues. The CDR3 here is CASSDGQGSYNEQFF. The DNA of the CDR3 is TGTGCCAGCAGTGACGGACAGGGCTCCTACAATGAGCAGTTCTTC.

The chain carries TRBV5-6 and TRBJ2-1, with 15 bases matching TRBD2. In germline, CDR1 is SGHDT, CDR2 YYEEEE. With V trimmed by 4 bases and J by 9 bases, 8 bases remained unmatched. The CDR3 has 16 residues. The DNA of the CDR3 is TGTGCCAGCAGCGCCTGGACTAGCGGGGGGGCCGGTGAGCAGTTCTTC. This encodes CASSAWTSGGAGEQFF. The whole variable domain, remainder taken from reference TRBV5-6 and TRBJ2-1, is DAGVTQSPTHLIKTRGQQVTLRCSPKSGHDTVSWYQQALGQGPQFIFQYYEEEERQRGNFPDRFSGHQFPNYSSELNVNALLLGDSALYLCASSAWTSGGAGEQFFGPGTRLTVL.

The rearrangement joins TRBV19 to TRBJ2-1, with 8 positions matching TRBD2. The CDR3 length is 13 residues. The V and J ends lost 5 bases and 10 bases, in that order; junction bases with no gene match: 7. Germline V gives CDR1 LNHDA, CDR2 SQIVND (reference sequence). The CDR3 protein is CASSVMRGVEQFF. Written as DNA, the CDR3 is TGTGCCAGTAGTGTGATGCGGGGGGTCGAGCAGTTCTTC.

This sequence joins TRBV11-3 and TRBJ2-5; TRBD1 agrees at 8 bases. The closer fit of TRBJ2-7 to the DNA end suggests the J call may be wrong. The CDR3 loop spans 14 amino acids. Germline CDR1 SGHNT, CDR2 YENEEA. In DNA, the CDR3 is TGTGCCAGCAGCTCACTCCGGACAGGGCACGAGCAGTACTTC. This translates into CASSSLRTGHEQYF.